The present T cell receptor (beta chain) was sequenced within a study of blood T cell repertoires in COVID-19. Sequenced by immunoSEQ multiplex PCR; TCRdb stores in-frame clones only, minus some. Found here are 200,000 to 250,000 clones, almost 90% of them singletons; the top ten hold approximately 15%. J lost 10 bases, V lost 5 bases, and 15 bases had no gene match. Germline CDR1 and CDR2: LNHDA and SQIVND (reference sequence). The length of the CDR3 is 16 residues. Sequencing was done on a sample of PBMCs or T cells enriched from blood (not recorded which). This clonotype was sampled from a man under 40 who had been exposed to COVID-19. V gene TRBV19 combines with J gene TRBJ1-2; 11 positions match TRBD1. The CDR3 nucleotides read TGTGCCAGTAGTCCTCCTCCGGACAGGGGGCCTCACCCCTACACCTTC. Its translation: CASSPPPDRGPHPYTF.